Detailed here is one TCR beta chain. Its antigen is unidentified. There are 16 residues in the CDR3. Germline CDR1 and CDR2: SGHRS and YFSETQ. The trim removed 5 bases at V and 1 base at J, leaving 7 bases unmatched. Those who donated were healthy HIV-negative adults, with no recent acute infections or vaccinations reported. These data originate in a study of shared clonotypes between healthy human individuals. Overall study: CD8 memory received one plate per donor, CD8 naive two, CD4 memory three and CD4 naive three.

Findings and limits, study-wide: Rarefaction indicated that sorted-subset sequencing remained incomplete although depth was large. Non-shared clonotypes had lower generation probabilities than clonotypes shared by all four sorted-subset donors.

TCRdb's table, derived via immunoSEQ multiplex PCR, lists solely in-frame clones and lacks some. Here the sample spans 2,500,000 or so clones, around 93% being singletons. This sequence originates from a man between 18 and 35 years old in good health. Some clones in this sample may be carry-over from other donors' samples. This rearrangement joins TRBV5-1 to TRBJ2-3; 10 bases match TRBD2. Specimen: naive CD4+ T cells from PBMCs. Noted subset: CD45RA+ positively selected. The CDR3 is CASRSTGTSGTDTQYF. CDR3 in DNA: TGCGCCAGCAGATCGACCGGGACTAGCGGCACAGATACGCAGTATTTT. Full variable domain (remainder filled in from reference TRBV5-1 and TRBJ2-3): KAGVTQTPRYLIKTRGQQVTLSCSPISGHRSVSWYQQTPGQGLQFLFEYFSETQRNKGNFPGRFSGRQFSNSRSEMNVSTLELGDSALYLCASRSTGTSGTDTQYFGPGTRLTVL.